This TCR beta chain was profiled in a study of graft-versus-host responses after intestinal transplantation. Whole-study context: Every one of the recipients received anti-thymocyte globulin induction and afterwards took tacrolimus and steroids for around three years. Broader study findings: Elevated graft-versus-host to host-versus-graft clonal ratios in allografts were recorded for patients with graft-donor T cell macrochimerism. Early post-transplant falls in HvG clones accompanied the peak levels of circulating GvH clones. GvH clones detected in recipient marrow included some appearing first in ileum or blood.

The CDR3 contains 18 residues. This table comes from immunoSEQ multiplex PCR, and its TCRdb copy is limited to in-frame clones, with some not included. The sample has some 130,000 clones, over 80% seen once. Note on this clone: Antigen: not known.

The rearrangement joins TRBV21-1 to TRBJ2-6; whether TRBD2, the table's D call, matches the DNA was not checked. TRBV21-1 has pseudogene status. The sequence was obtained from a human donor who received an intestinal transplant. The sequencing used unstimulated CD4+ T cells sorted from spleen or lymph node cells, collected before intestinal transplant. Here the CDR3 reads CASTNRGGFSSGANVLTF. CDR3 coding DNA: TGTGCCAGCACTAATAGGGGGGGTTTTAGCTCTGGGGCCAACGTCCTGACTTTC.